The rows below give T cell receptor beta chains drawn from one sample of a study of shared clonotypes between healthy human individuals. TCRdb's copy holds only in-frame clones and misses some; the assay was immunoSEQ multiplex PCR. Altogether more than 1,200,000 clones are present, 97% to 99% being singletons, with the ten largest covering about 0.4%. Sequenced: naive CD4+ T cells sorted from blood. Receptor source: a man younger than 45 in good health. The CDR3 runs from the conserved cysteine through the conserved F or W. The D gene is left open where the match is weak. Size values are once, few and many counts, or a class for expanded clones, and some rows have none.

TRBV9	.	TRBJ2-1	.	TGTGCCAGCAGCGTAGAAAAGGGAAATGAGCAGTTCTTC	CASSVEKGNEQFF
TRBV30	.	TRBJ1-2	.	TGTGCCTGGACACGGGGAGCCTATGGCTACACCTTC	CAWTRGAYGYTF
TRBV7-3	TRBD2	TRBJ2-3	.	TGTGCCAGCAGCTCGGGACTAGCGGGAACTAGCACAGATACGCAGTATTTT	CASSSGLAGTSTDTQYF
TRBV7-9	.	TRBJ1-1	.	TGTGCCAGCAGCTTAGACGGGGTGGCTGAAGCTTTCTTT	CASSLDGVAEAFF
TRBV18	TRBD2	TRBJ2-1	.	TGTGCCAGCTCACCACTAAGCGGGAGCATGGTTGAGCAGTTCTTC	CASSPLSGSMVEQFF
TRBV15	.	TRBJ1-4	once	TGTGCCACCAGCAGGGCTTACGAAGGGGGAGAAAAACTGTTTTTT	CATSRAYEGGEKLFF
TRBV25-1	.	TRBJ1-1	once	TGTGCCAGCAGTCACTTATTCAGGGGATACACTGAAGCTTTCTTT	CASSHLFRGYTEAFF
TRBV10-3	TRBD2	TRBJ2-1	once	TGTGCCACCATAGCGGGACCCCGTGAGGGGCTGAATGAGCAGTTCTTC	CATIAGPREGLNEQFF
TRBV6-5	TRBD1	TRBJ2-2	.	TGTGCCGTCTACAGGGGCGAGACGAACACCGGGGAGCTGTTTTTT	CAVYRGETNTGELFF
TRBV5-1	.	TRBJ2-1	.	TGCGCCAGCAGCCCCCGACAGGGAGGGAATGAGCAGTTCTTC	CASSPRQGGNEQFF
TRBV5-1	TRBD1	TRBJ2-7	.	TGCGCCAGCAGATACGGCCTGGGACAGGGGACCTACGAGCAGTACTTC	CASRYGLGQGTYEQYF
TRBV28	.	TRBJ2-3	.	TGTGCCAGCACCCCGGACGGAGATACGCAGTATTTT	CASTPDGDTQYF
TRBV7-2	.	TRBJ2-3	.	TGTGCCAGCAGCTTCTTACAGCCTAGCACAGATACGCAGTATTTT	CASSFLQPSTDTQYF
TRBV27	.	TRBJ2-7	.	TGTGCCAGCAGTTTCAGATGGGTAAGCGGCGAGCAGTACTTC	CASSFRWVSGEQYF
TRBV27	TRBD1	TRBJ2-3	.	TGTGCCAGCAGTTTCCTAGCGGGGACAGGGGGCGCATATACGCAGTATTTT	CASSFLAGTGGAYTQYF
TRBV5-1	.	TRBJ1-1	.	TGCGCCAGCAGCTTGGAGGAGCGCACTGAAGCTTTCTTT	CASSLEERTEAFF
TRBV11-2	TRBD1	TRBJ2-7	once	TGTGCCAGCAGCTCGGTCCGGGACAGGGGGCCCTACGAGCAGTACTTC	CASSSVRDRGPYEQYF
TRBV18	TRBD2	TRBJ2-3	.	TGTGCCAGCTCACTCGGACTAGCGGGAGATACAGATACGCAGTATTTT	CASSLGLAGDTDTQYF
TRBV5-1	.	TRBJ2-5	.	TGCGCCAGCAGCTTGGTCGGAGAGACCCAGTACTTC	CASSLVGETQYF
TRBV15	.	TRBJ2-5	once	TGTGCCACCAGCAGACCTCGTACCGGGAGAGCGGAAGAGACCCAGTACTTC	CATSRPRTGRAEETQYF
TRBV19	.	TRBJ1-1	.	TGTGCCAGTAAGGGAAGTCACCGAATGTTCACTGAAGCTTTCTTT	CASKGSHRMFTEAFF
TRBV2	.	TRBJ2-7	.	TGTGCCAGCAGTCCCCGCCTAGTTAACGGGCAGTACTTC	CASSPRLVNGQYF
TRBV28	.	TRBJ2-3	.	TGTGCCAGCAGTTTGTGGGAGTCTGGCACAGATACGCAGTATTTT	CASSLWESGTDTQYF
TRBV7-9	.	TRBJ2-3	.	TGTGCCAGCAGCTTCACAGGGAGGGATACAGATACGCAGTATTTT	CASSFTGRDTDTQYF
TRBV4-2	.	TRBJ2-3	.	TGTGCCAGCAGCCAAGGGCTAGCAGCGGTCAGCACAGATACGCAGTATTTT	CASSQGLAAVSTDTQYF
TRBV27	TRBD2	TRBJ2-5	.	TGTGCCAGCAGTTCCCGACTAGCGGGAGGGCATTCGTTAGAGACCCAGTACTTC	CASSSRLAGGHSLETQYF
TRBV18	TRBD2	TRBJ2-3	.	TGTGCCAGCTCACCAGGACTAGCGGGTCACACAGATACGCAGTATTTT	CASSPGLAGHTDTQYF
TRBV2	.	TRBJ2-2	.	TGTGCCAGCACTGTGCGGGGCGCGTCCGGGGAGCTGTTTTTT	CASTVRGASGELFF
TRBV28	.	TRBJ2-7	.	TGTGCCAGCACAGGACCAGCCCCCTACGAGCAGTACTTC	CASTGPAPYEQYF
TRBV5-6	.	TRBJ1-3	.	TGTGCCAGCAGCACGCCTTCACAGGGAGTCACTGGAAACACCATATATTTT	CASSTPSQGVTGNTIYF
TRBV5-6	.	TRBJ1-2	.	TGTGCCAGCAGCTTGCGGAGGGTAACTCTTTCTGGCTACACCTTC	CASSLRRVTLSGYTF
TRBV6-1	.	TRBJ1-5	.	TGTGCCAGCAGTGCCAAATCCGGGACAAGAGATCAGCCCCAGCATTTT	CASSAKSGTRDQPQHF
TRBV2	TRBD2	TRBJ2-4	.	TGTGCCAGCAGTGTGGGGGGGATACCCAAAAACATTCAGTACTTC	CASSVGGIPKNIQYF
TRBV6-6	.	TRBJ2-2	.	TGTGCCAGCAGACCCTCGGTGGGGGAAGGCACCGGGGAGCTGTTTTTT	CASRPSVGEGTGELFF
TRBV5-4	TRBD2	TRBJ2-7	.	TGTGCCAGCAGCTCCGGACTAGCGAGAAGGACCTACGAGCAGTACTTC	CASSSGLARRTYEQYF
TRBV10-3	.	TRBJ2-2	few	TGTGCCATCACTCCCGCAAGGGGGGGTGGCGGGGAGCTGTTTTTT	CAITPARGGGGELFF
TRBV6-4	TRBD2	TRBJ2-2	.	TGTGCCAACCAGGCCGATCTGACTAGCGGGAAAACCGGGGAGCTGTTTTTT	CANQADLTSGKTGELFF
TRBV6-5	TRBD1	TRBJ2-5	.	TGTGCCAGCAGGGTGACAGGGGCTGGGGAGACCCAGTACTTC	CASRVTGAGETQYF
TRBV27	.	TRBJ2-6	.	TGTGCCAGCAGACCTGGATGGTTGGGTAGCTCTGGGGCCAACGTCCTGACTTTC	CASRPGWLGSSGANVLTF
TRBV7-2	TRBD2	TRBJ2-4	.	TGTGCCAGCAGCAAAAGCCCTAGCGGCCCACTTAACATTCAGTACTTC	CASSKSPSGPLNIQYF
TRBV9	.	TRBJ2-7	.	TGTGCCAGCAGCGTAGCTCCGGGATACCCCTCCTACGAGCAGTACTTC	CASSVAPGYPSYEQYF
TRBV18	.	TRBJ2-7	.	TGTGCCAGCTCACCCTCCGGCGGATCCTACGAGCAGTACTTC	CASSPSGGSYEQYF
TRBV11-2	.	TRBJ2-2	.	TGTGCCAGCAAGGCTAGCGTCAACACCGGGGAGCTGTTTTTT	CASKASVNTGELFF
TRBV18	.	TRBJ1-4	.	TGTGCCAGCTCAGAGGTGGATAATGAAAAACTGTTTTTT	CASSEVDNEKLFF
TRBV9	.	TRBJ2-6	.	TGTGCCAGCAGCGTACCTGGGGCCAACGTCCTGACTTTC	CASSVPGANVLTF
TRBV28	.	TRBJ1-1	.	TGTGCCAGCAGTTTAGTCGTCACGTACGAGAACACTGAAGCTTTCTTT	CASSLVVTYENTEAFF
TRBV7-2	TRBD2	TRBJ2-5	.	TGTGCCAGCAGCTCGACTAGCGGAGTGTACCAAGAGACCCAGTACTTC	CASSSTSGVYQETQYF
TRBV11-2	TRBD2	TRBJ2-7	.	TGTGCCAGCAGCCGGCAGCGGGGACCATCCTACGAGCAGTACTTC	CASSRQRGPSYEQYF
TRBV12-2	.	TRBJ2-3	.	.	CASRLDVAGGSTDTQYF
TRBV11-2	.	TRBJ1-2	.	TGTGCCAGCAGCTTAAACTCAGGAAGAGCTAACTATGGCTACACCTTC	CASSLNSGRANYGYTF
TRBV9	.	TRBJ2-5	.	TGTGCCAGCAGCGGGTACGGGAGTTGGGGCCAAGAGACCCAGTACTTC	CASSGYGSWGQETQYF
TRBV5-1	TRBD2	TRBJ2-2	.	TGCGCCAGCAGCTTGGGACTAGCGGAACTCACCGGGGAGCTGTTTTTT	CASSLGLAELTGELFF
TRBV11-3	.	TRBJ2-1	.	TGTGCCAGCAGCTTAAGCGACCTATACAATGAGCAGTTCTTC	CASSLSDLYNEQFF
TRBV5-1	.	TRBJ2-2	.	TGCGCCAGCAGCGAACAAAAGGGAAACACCGGGGAGCTGTTTTTT	CASSEQKGNTGELFF
TRBV28	.	TRBJ1-4	once	TGTGCCAGCAGGAGTTGGACAGCTGCAACTAATGAAAAACTGTTTTTT	CASRSWTAATNEKLFF
TRBV5-1	TRBD1	TRBJ2-5	.	TGCGCCAGCAGCCAAGGACAGGGGTGGGAGACCCAGTACTTC	CASSQGQGWETQYF
TRBV15	.	TRBJ2-3	.	TGTGCCACCAGCAGCGAGTCGGGGGCCCAGACAGATACGCAGTATTTT	CATSSESGAQTDTQYF
TRBV4-2	.	TRBJ2-4	once	TGTGCCAGCAGCCAAGAGGGAACAGTGACAAACATTCAGTACTTC	CASSQEGTVTNIQYF
TRBV7-9	TRBD2	TRBJ2-3	.	TGTGCCAGCAGCCCCCCGGGGGGGGATACGCAGTATTTT	CASSPPGGDTQYF
TRBV9	.	TRBJ2-5	.	TGTGCCAGCAGCCCCCGCTCGGGGACCCAGTACTTC	CASSPRSGTQYF